The 20 T cell receptor beta chains below all came from one sample that was sequenced in a study of cytomegalovirus exposure and HLA in healthy donors. Vbeta (60) and Jbeta (13) primers were used in the PCR. Only in-frame clones appear in the TCRdb table, and some are missing; sequencing was by immunoSEQ multiplex PCR. The sample yields 150,000 to 200,000 clones, 60% to 80% seen once. The specimen was PBMCs. The receptors shown here come from a man between 45 and 60 years old in good health and CMV-seropositive.

The chain is built from TRBV23-1 and TRBJ1-6, with 8 bases lining up with TRBD1. TRBV23-1 is an ORF; its function is uncertain. CDR3 size: 12 residues. The ends lost 7 bases at V and 10 bases at J; junction bases unmatched: 3. The CDR3 DNA sequence: TGCGCCAGCACAACAGGGGGATCACCCCTCCACTTT. Amino acid sequence: CASTTGGSPLHF.

The chain uses TRBV5-8 and TRBJ1-5; D uncertain. The CDR3 loop spans 14 amino acids. Between the trimmed V and J ends, which lost 0 bases and 7 bases, there was a span of 11 bases. The germline gives CDR1 SGHTS, CDR2 YDEGEE. CDR3 in amino acids: CASSLAGSYQPQHF. For the CDR3, the DNA is TGTGCCAGCAGCTTGGCAGGCAGCTACCAGCCCCAGCATTTT.

This clone was seen a single time. The V and J genes are TRBV5-1 and TRBJ2-7; TRBD1 aligns across 9 bases. The germline V gene has CDR1 SGHRS and CDR2 YFSETQ. After removal of 1 base from V and 6 bases from J, the junction contained 8 bases not matched to a gene. This CDR3 spans 15 amino acids. CDR3 DNA: TGCGCCAGCAGCTTGAGCGGGACAGGGCACGCCGAGCAGTACTTC. As protein: CASSLSGTGHAEQYF.

The chain links TRBV27 to TRBJ1-5; D not resolved. The CDR3 extends over 14 amino acids. Germline assignment: CDR1 MNHEY and CDR2 SMNVEV (reference sequence). V lost 0 bases to trimming and J lost 7 bases, with 10 bases between them. The CDR3 protein is CASSLSGNNQPQHF. DNA for the CDR3: TGTGCCAGCAGTTTATCCGGGAATAACCAGCCCCAGCATTTT.

The chain combines TRBV6-5 with TRBJ2-3, with 9 bases that match TRBD2. Germline V gene lookup returns CDR1 MNHEY and CDR2 SVGAGI. With 1 base clipped from V and 2 bases from J, the junction kept 4 bases outside the gene matches. This CDR3 contains 16 residues. The CDR3 DNA reads TGTGCCAGCAGTTACTGGAGCGGGGGGTCCACAGATACGCAGTATTTT. Translated: CASSYWSGGSTDTQYF.

This clone has more than one count but fewer than ten. J is TRBJ1-6 and V is TRBV5-5, with D perhaps matching TRBD1 (6 bases). The CDR3 covers 16 residues. The V end was cut by 1 base, the J end by 9 bases, with 17 bases between. Per the germline V gene, CDR1 is SGHKS and CDR2 is YYEKEE (reference sequence). CDR3 protein: CASSLSPDSRISPLHF. The CDR3 nucleotides read TGTGCCAGCAGCTTGTCTCCGGACAGCCGTATTTCACCCCTCCACTTT.

The gene calls are TRBV5-1 and TRBJ2-3; 12 bases line up with TRBD2. Germline V gives CDR1 SGHRS, CDR2 YFSETQ. Trimming cost V 5 bases and J 6 bases; bases outside gene matches: 13. CDR3 size: 17 residues. The CDR3 here is CASSKLTSGGRLDTQYF. The DNA for the CDR3 is TGCGCCAGCAGTAAACTGACTAGCGGGGGTCGTTTGGATACGCAGTATTTT.

V is TRBV6-5 and J is TRBJ2-7, with 12 nucleotides matching TRBD2. Germline trimming cut 6 bases from V and 2 bases from J; bases unmatched to any gene: 2. The length of the CDR3 is 14 residues. CDR1 is MNHEY and CDR2 is SVGAGI in the germline V gene. The CDR3 sequence: CASRGLAGTYEQYF. The CDR3 region has the DNA TGTGCCAGCAGAGGACTAGCGGGAACCTACGAGCAGTACTTC.

The CDR3 region is CASSPDAGAGTEAFF. Here the CDR3 DNA reads TGTGCCAGCTCACCGGATGCGGGCGCGGGCACTGAAGCTTTCTTT. The chain uses TRBV18 and TRBJ1-1; D is ambiguous. CDR3 length: 15 residues. Germline V lookup: CDR1 KGHSH, CDR2 LQKENI. With 3 bases removed from V and 4 bases from J, the gap between germline ends came to 15 bases.

Only a few counts were recorded for this clone. The V call is TRBV6-1, the J call TRBJ1-5, with a tentative D call TRBD1 (5 bases). Germline CDR1 MNHNS, CDR2 SASEGT. The germline V and J ends were trimmed by 7 bases and 5 bases, with 15 bases remaining between them. The CDR3 length is 14 residues. In DNA, the CDR3 is TGTGCCAGCACCGTTGCAGGGTCCGATCAGCCCCAGCATTTT. Its translation: CASTVAGSDQPQHF.

The chain carries TRBV6-5 and TRBJ2-1; D is ambiguous. The length of the CDR3 is 11 residues. V lost 11 bases and J lost 5, with 10 bases in between. Germline values: CDR1 MNHEY, CDR2 SVGAGI. CDR3 nucleotides: TGTGCCTCGCGGAACGACAATGAGCAGTTCTTC. Translated, it gives CASRNDNEQFF.

The V call is TRBV5-6, the J call TRBJ2-5; 7 bases align to TRBD1. The CDR3 is made up of 13 amino acids. V was pared by 4 bases and J by 3 bases, with 3 bases of the junction left unmatched. Germline V gene sequence: CDR1 SGHDT, CDR2 YYEEEE. The CDR3 here is CASSQDRKETQYF. For the CDR3, the DNA is TGTGCCAGCAGCCAGGACAGGAAAGAGACCCAGTACTTC.

This chain links TRBV6-1 with TRBJ2-7; a weak D match, TRBD1 (5 bases). The CDR3 loop spans 15 amino acids. The germline V gene encodes CDR1 MNHNS and CDR2 SASEGT. Trimming removed 2 bases at V and 1 base at J, with 12 bases between. CDR3 DNA sequence: TGTGCCAGCAGTGAAAGCGAAGGGGCGTCCTACGAGCAGTACTTC. It is translated as CASSESEGASYEQYF.

The genes are TRBV21-1 and TRBJ2-3; the table's TRBD2 call for D was not verified on the DNA. TRBV21-1 has pseudogene status. CDR3 length: 16 residues. CDR3 sequence reads: CASSKARGIGNHTQYF. The DNA for the CDR3 is TGTGCCAGCAGCAAAGCGCGAGGTATAGGAAATCATACGCAGTATTTT.

V usage is TRBV5-6 and J usage is TRBJ1-2, with 10 bases fitting TRBD1. Germline CDR1 and CDR2: SGHDT and YYEEEE. The CDR3 has 12 residues. V lost 4 bases to trimming and J lost 7 bases; unmatched junction nucleotides: 1. The CDR3 nucleotides read TGTGCCAGCAGCCGGACAGGGGGTGGCTACACCTTC. Its translation is CASSRTGGGYTF.

The V and J genes are TRBV13 and TRBJ1-1, with 8 bases that match TRBD1. The CDR3 has 15 residues. Germline V gene lookup returns CDR1 PRHDT and CDR2 FYEKMQ (reference sequence). V was clipped by 4 bases and J by 5 bases; unmatched bases: 9. The CDR3 region is CASSWGQVGLTEAFF. In DNA form, the CDR3 reads TGTGCCAGCAGCTGGGGACAGGTTGGGCTAACTGAAGCTTTCTTT. The variable domain in full, completed from reference TRBV13 and TRBJ1-1, reads AAGVIQSPRHLIKEKRETATLKCYPIPRHDTVYWYQQGPGQDPQFLISFYEKMQSDKGSIPDRFSAQQFSDYHSELNMSSLELGDSALYFCASSWGQVGLTEAFFGQGTRLTVV.

This clone was picked up a small number of times. The rearrangement joins TRBV14 to TRBJ1-4, with D maybe TRBD1 (6 bases). The V end lost 3 bases, the J end lost 0 bases, and 14 bases lay between the germline ends. The CDR3 covers 17 residues. Germline V gives CDR1 SGHDN, CDR2 FVKESK. The CDR3, as DNA: TGTGCCAGCAGCCACCGAACAGGGTCCCCAACTAATGAAAAACTGTTTTTT. Encoded protein: CASSHRTGSPTNEKLFF.

The chain is built from TRBV19 and TRBJ1-4; a possible D gene is TRBD1 (6 bases). The V gene lost 2 bases and the J gene lost 4 bases, with 8 bases spanning the gap. CDR1 and CDR2 from the germline V gene are LNHDA and SQIVND (reference sequence). The CDR3 is 14 residues long. In DNA, the CDR3 is TGTGCCAGTAGTATACAGGGGAATAATGAAAAACTGTTTTTT. It translates to CASSIQGNNEKLFF.

This clone was counted between two and nine times. This sequence joins TRBV2 and TRBJ1-6, with 8 bases lining up with TRBD1. With V trimmed by 6 bases and J by 2 bases, 6 bases remained unmatched. This CDR3 is 16 amino acids long. The germline gives CDR1 SNHLY, CDR2 FYNNEI. CDR3 in amino acids: CASRVQQGAYNSPLHF. The CDR3, as DNA: TGTGCCAGCAGGGTACAACAGGGGGCCTATAATTCACCCCTCCACTTT.

The genes are TRBV13 and TRBJ1-6, with a tentative D call TRBD1 (5 bases). Germline V gene sequence: CDR1 PRHDT, CDR2 FYEKMQ (reference sequence). The V end lost 0 bases, the J end lost 4 bases, and 10 bases lay between the germline ends. This CDR3 is built from 16 residues. CDR3 region: CASSLGLQEYNSPLHF. In DNA, the CDR3 is TGTGCCAGCAGCTTAGGTTTACAGGAGTATAATTCACCCCTCCACTTT. Variable domain in full (rest from reference TRBV13 and TRBJ1-6): AAGVIQSPRHLIKEKRETATLKCYPIPRHDTVYWYQQGPGQDPQFLISFYEKMQSDKGSIPDRFSAQQFSDYHSELNMSSLELGDSALYFCASSLGLQEYNSPLHFGNGTRLTVT.